This T cell receptor (beta chain) was obtained from a study of T cell responses to AZD1222 COVID-19 vaccine. Trimming removed 7 bases from V and 0 bases from J, with 15 bases in between. Germline V gene data show CDR1 as SGHVS and CDR2 as FQNEAQ. CDR3 length equals 15 residues. Details on this clone: Antigen unknown.

Study-wide results and limits: Spike-specific TCRs gained breadth and depth after people received two AZD1222 doses. Among those given AZD1222, only five or six were seropositive at baseline. Spike-wide vaccine-associated CD4 TCRs dominated at 160-218 and 743-854. White British donors predominated, females outnumbered males, and clonal diversity was possibly underestimated.

Repertoires were generated with immunoSEQ multiplex PCR, while TCRdb's copy carries only in-frame clones and drops some. The sample holds about 170,000 clones; 80% to 90% are singletons and the top ten take around 6.9%. V gene TRBV7-8 combines with J gene TRBJ1-1; D might be TRBD1 (6 bases). The sequencing used peripheral blood, collected on day 0 of AZD1222 vaccination. This receptor was obtained from an adult in good health. The CDR3 region has the DNA TGTGCCAGCACCCCTTCGGGGGGGCTGAACACTGAAGCTTTCTTT. It translates to CASTPSGGLNTEAFF. Combining the CDR3 with reference TRBV7-8 and TRBJ1-1 gives the whole variable domain GAGVSQSPRYKVAKRGQDVALRCDPISGHVSLFWYQQALGQGPEFLTYFQNEAQLDKSGLPSDRFFAERPEGSVSTLKIQRTQQEDSAVYLCASTPSGGLNTEAFFGQGTRLTVV.